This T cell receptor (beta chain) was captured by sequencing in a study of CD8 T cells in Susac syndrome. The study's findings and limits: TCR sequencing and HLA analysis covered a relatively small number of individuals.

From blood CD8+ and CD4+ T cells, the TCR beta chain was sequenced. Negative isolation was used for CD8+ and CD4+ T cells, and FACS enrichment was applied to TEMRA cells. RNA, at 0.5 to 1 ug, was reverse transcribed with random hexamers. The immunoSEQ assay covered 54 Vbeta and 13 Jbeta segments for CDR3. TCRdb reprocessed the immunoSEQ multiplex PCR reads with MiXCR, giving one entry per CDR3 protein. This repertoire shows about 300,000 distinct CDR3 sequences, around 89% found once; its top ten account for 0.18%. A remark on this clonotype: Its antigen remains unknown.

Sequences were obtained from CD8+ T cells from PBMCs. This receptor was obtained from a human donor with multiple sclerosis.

CDR3 residues: CASSSLGTGGTGELFF. CDR3 DNA sequence: TGTGCCAGCAGCTCCCTGGGGACAGGGGGCACCGGGGAGCTGTTTTTT. This sequence joins TRBV7-6 and TRBJ2-2; 11 bases map to TRBD1. V lost 4 bases and J lost 4; bases outside the gene matches: 5. Germline V CDR1 and CDR2: SGHVS, FNYEAQ. CDR3 size: 16 residues.